The clone carrying this T cell receptor beta chain appeared a few times. The V end lost 8 bases, the J end lost 0 bases, and 10 bases lay between the germline ends. CDR3 length: 13 residues. The germline V gene encodes CDR1 MNHEY and CDR2 SMNVEV (reference sequence). Unique molecular identifiers were used in preparing the TCRbeta library. TCRdb called the PCR reads again in MiXCR, with one record for every CDR3 protein. The data contain a few hundred thousand distinct CDR3 sequences, 8.5% to 10% of them seen just once; the ten biggest clones take up approximately 6.2%. The record originates from a study of T-cell reconstitution after alpha-beta-depleted transplantation in children.

This receptor was obtained from a human donor who donated a stem cell graft to a child with acute lymphoblastic leukemia. The sequenced sample was PBMCs from the stem cell graft donor, obtained from the stem cell graft. J is TRBJ1-2 and V is TRBV27; D remains unclear. CDR3 in DNA: TGTGCCAGCCAATCTGCCTCTAACTATGGCTACACCTTC. This sequence encodes CASQSASNYGYTF.